This TCR beta chain is drawn from a study of blood T cell repertoires in COVID-19 (TCRdb year 2020). Regarding the research as a whole: The collaborator samples originated in the United States, Italy and Spain and spanned the acute and convalescent phases of COVID-19. The material from the prospective study consisted of cDNA or gDNA derived from T cells, B-cell-depleted T cells, or PBMCs. Subjects who had been exposed to COVID-19, were actively infected with it, or had recovered from it provided the deeply sampled blood TCRbeta repertoires that made up the dataset. The repertoires were made available in a free public database intended to serve as a resource for research on the immune response to SARS-CoV-2. Samples were obtained from the ongoing ImmuneRACE study (first 160 participants) and from 1,254 subjects provided by 6 global collaborators. The sample metadata nearly always contained a de-identified subject ID, COVID-19 status, age in years and sex. HLA class I and class II types, where available, came from metadata supplied by the sample provider rather than from assay-based typing.

Results the study describes overall, beyond this receptor: Clinical and demographic metadata were provided uncurated, with the amount varying by source and participant.

Trimmed from V: 1 base; trimmed from J: 3 bases; junction bases lacking a gene match: 16. The germline V gene provides CDR1 SGHRS and CDR2 YFSETQ. The CDR3 contains 19 residues, cysteine and phenylalanine counted. The DNA shown is the 57-base CDR3, in frame from base 1. TCRbeta CDR3 regions were amplified from genomic DNA using the immunoSEQ Assay, a bias-controlled multiplex PCR. Per the source publication's procedure: Within the assay, amplification of reference gene primers was used to estimate how many nucleated cells each sample contained. To quantify the absolute abundance of each unique TCRbeta CDR3 rearrangement, sequence reads were collapsed and filtered. For each sample, productive Simpson clonality was calculated as the square root of Simpson's diversity index over productive rearrangements. The table was pulled from immuneACCESS by TCRdb, which kept in-frame rearrangements only. Such tables lose some clones; where checked, under half of the loss comes from unresolved V genes, and the rest has no known cause. The DNA was the basis for D and trimming; V, J and clone size are from that table. Present in this sample are 70,000 to 95,000 clones, approximately 88% of which were seen just once. The ten top clones hold around 6.1% of the sample.

Points on this clone: Its antigen target is currently unknown. Per-base qualities were not stored, and no clone one base away is much larger.

Each collaborating institution followed its own protocols to collect whole blood in K2EDTA tubes. For TCRbeta analysis, collaborators shipped samples as frozen whole blood, isolated PBMCs, or DNA extracted from either of those sample types. Recombination joined TRBV5-1 with TRBJ2-3; a stretch of 8 junction bases matches TRBD2. The sample consisted of peripheral blood. The receptor comes from a man aged 50 or older with active COVID-19. The CDR3 is CASSLSRGTSPVVTDTQYF. The sequenced DNA: TGCGCCAGCAGCTTGAGTAGAGGGACTAGTCCCGTCGTGACAGATACGCAGTATTTT.